This T cell receptor beta chain was captured by sequencing in a study of T cells in localized non-small cell lung cancer. On this clone itself: As yet, its antigen is unknown.

Generated by immunoSEQ multiplex PCR, the TCRdb table keeps only in-frame clones and is missing some. The data contain approximately 30,000 clones, over 75% of them singletons. Findings and caveats of the study: Uninvolved adjacent lung, not tumor, had the highest T cell clonality. Multi-region tumor sequencing was not done, so intratumor heterogeneity could not be excluded. There were a median 57 of the top 100 tumor clones appearing in adjacent lung. Longer overall survival associated with higher blood T cell density; shorter survival with higher adjacent-lung clonality.

The CDR3 spans 14 residues. CDR1 is SGHRS, CDR2 YFSETQ, per germline. The TCR was taken from a woman aged 35-70 years with stage III lung adenocarcinoma. Sequenced here: peripheral blood mononuclear cells, sampled before any cancer treatment. The chain joins TRBV5-1 to TRBJ2-5; 8 positions match TRBD2. The DNA end favors TRBJ2-7, so the J call may be wrong. The CDR3 bases are TGCGCCAGCAGCTTGGGAAGCGGGAGTTACGAGCAGTACTTC. The encoded protein is CASSLGSGSYEQYF.